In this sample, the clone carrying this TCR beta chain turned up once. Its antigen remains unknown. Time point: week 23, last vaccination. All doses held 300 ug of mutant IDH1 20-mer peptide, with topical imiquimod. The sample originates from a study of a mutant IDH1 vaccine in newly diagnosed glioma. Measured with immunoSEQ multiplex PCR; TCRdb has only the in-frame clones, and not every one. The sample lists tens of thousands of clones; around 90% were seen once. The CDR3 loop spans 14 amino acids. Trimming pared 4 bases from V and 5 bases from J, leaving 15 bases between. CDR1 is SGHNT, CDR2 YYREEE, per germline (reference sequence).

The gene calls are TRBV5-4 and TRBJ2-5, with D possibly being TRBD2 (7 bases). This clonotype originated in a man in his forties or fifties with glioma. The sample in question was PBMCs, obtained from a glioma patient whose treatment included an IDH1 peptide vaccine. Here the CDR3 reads CASSTEGGRETQYF. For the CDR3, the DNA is TGTGCCAGCAGCACTGAGGGGGGGCGGGAGACCCAGTACTTC.